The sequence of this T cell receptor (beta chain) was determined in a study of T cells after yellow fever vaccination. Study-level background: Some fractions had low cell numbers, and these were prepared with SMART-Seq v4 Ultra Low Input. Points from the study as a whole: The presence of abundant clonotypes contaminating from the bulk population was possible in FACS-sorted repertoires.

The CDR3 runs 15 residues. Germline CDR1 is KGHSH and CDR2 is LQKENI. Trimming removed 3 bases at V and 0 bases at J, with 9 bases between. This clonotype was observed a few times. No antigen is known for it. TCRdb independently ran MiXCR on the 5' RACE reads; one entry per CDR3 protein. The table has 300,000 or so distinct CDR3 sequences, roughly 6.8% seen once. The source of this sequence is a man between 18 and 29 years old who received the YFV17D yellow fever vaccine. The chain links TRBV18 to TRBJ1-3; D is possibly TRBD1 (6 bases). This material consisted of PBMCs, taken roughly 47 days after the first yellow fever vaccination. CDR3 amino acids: CASSPGQNSGNTIYF. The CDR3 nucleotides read TGTGCCAGCTCACCGGGACAAAACTCTGGAAACACCATATATTTT.